These T cell receptor beta chains were read from a single sample in a study of CD8+ T cells in alopecia areata. Method: immunoSEQ multiplex PCR; TCRdb's copy keeps in-frame clones and lacks some. The data contain around 190,000 clones, roughly three fifths of them singletons. Source: CD4+ T cells sorted from blood, taken at week 4, from a patient treated with tofacitinib. These receptors were obtained from a human donor with alopecia areata. Each CDR3 is given with its conserved first and last residue. The D gene is left open where the match is weak. Some rows mark clone size as missing; the rest say once, few, many or name a class of expanded clone.

D	size	J	V	DNA	CDR3
TRBD2	few	TRBJ2-3	TRBV6-5	TGTGCCAGCTCTGGGCGGGACTACACAGATACGCAGTATTTT	CASSGRDYTDTQYF
TRBD2	-	TRBJ2-1	TRBV30	TGTGCCTGGACCACCAGACTCCTAGCGGGAGGGAACAATGAGCAGTTCTTC	CAWTTRLLAGGNNEQFF
-	-	TRBJ1-5	TRBV18	TGTGCCAGCTCACCTGACAGCCGTAATCAGCCCCAGCATTTT	CASSPDSRNQPQHF
TRBD1	-	TRBJ2-1	TRBV29-1	TGCAGCGTTGAACGGGACAGGGGGGCGGGTCCGTTCTTC	CSVERDRGAGPFF
-	-	TRBJ2-3	TRBV5-1	TGCGCCAGCAGCTTGGATCAGTTGGATACGCAGTATTTT	CASSLDQLDTQYF
-	-	TRBJ2-6	TRBV7-7	TGTGCTAGCAGCGCCGCCCTGGGCGGGGCCAACGTCCTGACTTTC	CASSAALGGANVLTF
TRBD1	many	TRBJ2-3	TRBV6-6	TGTGCCATTTCTATCCCCGGGACAGGGATAGATACGCAGTATTTT	CAISIPGTGIDTQYF
TRBD2	few	TRBJ2-5	TRBV7-9	TGTGCCAGCAGCCCTCTTCGTCTCGCGGGAGTGACCCAGTACTTC	CASSPLRLAGVTQYF
TRBD2	few	TRBJ2-3	TRBV9	TGTGCCAGCAGCGTAGAGGCGGGAGCTCGTACAGATACGCAGTATTTT	CASSVEAGARTDTQYF
TRBD2	many	TRBJ2-5	TRBV29-1	TGCAGCGTTGAACGGGGGAGCGGGAGCGTCCAAGAGACCCAGTACTTC	CSVERGSGSVQETQYF
TRBD2	-	TRBJ2-3	TRBV5-4	TGTGCCAGCAGCCCGGGGAGCGGGAGACCAGATACGCAGTATTTT	CASSPGSGRPDTQYF
-	-	TRBJ2-3	TRBV29-1	TGCAGCGGTATGGACAGACTTACAGATACGCAGTATTTT	CSGMDRLTDTQYF
TRBD2	-	TRBJ2-5	TRBV7-2	TGTGCCAGCAGCTGGAGACTACTAGCGGGAGGGGAGACCCAGTACTTC	CASSWRLLAGGETQYF
TRBD2	once	TRBJ2-7	TRBV6-5	TGTGCCAGCAGTAGACTAGCGGGGACCTACGAGCAGTACTTC	CASSRLAGTYEQYF
-	few	TRBJ2-2	TRBV27	TGTGCCAGCAGTTTTGGCGGGGAGCTGTTTTTT	CASSFGGELFF
-	-	TRBJ2-5	TRBV29-1	TGCAGCGTTGAGGTTGGCTCTCAAGAGACCCAGTACTTC	CSVEVGSQETQYF
-	-	TRBJ2-5	TRBV2	TGTGCCAGCAGTGAAGCGCCAGGAACCATCCAAGAGACCCAGTACTTC	CASSEAPGTIQETQYF
TRBD1	few	TRBJ2-5	TRBV10-3	TGTGCCATCCTGGACAGGGTGTCGGAGACCCAGTACTTC	CAILDRVSETQYF
-	few	TRBJ2-7	TRBV2	TGTGCCAGCAGACTAACAGGGAGTAGCTACGAGCAGTACTTC	CASRLTGSSYEQYF
TRBD2	few	TRBJ2-1	TRBV5-1	TGCGCCAGCAGCCCCAGGACTAGCGAGAATGAGCAGTTCTTC	CASSPRTSENEQFF
-	few	TRBJ1-1	TRBV29-1	TGCAGCATTGGAGAGCTCTTTGGGACTGAAGCTTTCTTT	CSIGELFGTEAFF
TRBD2	few	TRBJ2-5	TRBV11-2	TGTGCCAGCAGCACCCCTAGCGGGAGCGAGACCCAGTACTTC	CASSTPSGSETQYF
-	-	TRBJ2-3	TRBV7-3	TGTGCCAGCAGCCTAAACTCCTTTCCCACAGATACGCAGTATTTT	CASSLNSFPTDTQYF
-	-	TRBJ1-5	TRBV29-1	TGCAGCGTTGGGACCGCCGATCAGCCCCAGCATTTT	CSVGTADQPQHF
TRBD1	-	TRBJ2-7	TRBV7-9	TGTGCCAGCAGTCCAAGCACAGGGGCTCCCTACGAGCAGTACTTC	CASSPSTGAPYEQYF
-	once	TRBJ2-7	TRBV30	TGTGCCTGGAGACGTCTTGGGGATTTAGCCTACGAGCAGTACTTC	CAWRRLGDLAYEQYF
TRBD2	-	TRBJ2-7	TRBV30	TGTGCCTGGAGTGTCTATAGGACTAGCGGGAGGATCCACGAGCAGTACTTC	CAWSVYRTSGRIHEQYF
-	-	TRBJ1-1	TRBV7-9	TGTGCCAGCAGCCTACAGGGGAACACTGAAGCTTTCTTT	CASSLQGNTEAFF
-	-	TRBJ1-6	TRBV29-1	TGCAGCGTTGGAACGGGAAGGCAGAGCTCACCCCTCCACTTT	CSVGTGRQSSPLHF
-	-	TRBJ2-3	TRBV6-6	TGTGCCAGCAGTTACTCCGGGACGGCTATTGGAGATACGCAGTATTTT	CASSYSGTAIGDTQYF
-	-	TRBJ2-3	TRBV19	TGTGCCACCAACCCAGGCGATACGCAGTATTTT	CATNPGDTQYF
-	-	TRBJ2-3	TRBV29-1	TGCAGCGTTGACCCGGAAGGTACAGATACGCAGTATTTT	CSVDPEGTDTQYF
-	-	TRBJ2-1	TRBV19	TGTGCCAGTAGGCCGGGACCTCGGTCCGTTGGCGTGCATGAGCAGTTCTTC	CASRPGPRSVGVHEQFF
TRBD1	-	TRBJ2-5	TRBV9	TGTGCCAGCAGCCTACAGGGGCTAGGGGCAGAGACCCAGTACTTC	CASSLQGLGAETQYF
-	few	TRBJ2-1	TRBV29-1	TGCAGCGTTGAGGTAGTAAATGAGCAGTTCTTC	CSVEVVNEQFF
-	-	TRBJ1-5	TRBV6-5	TGTGCCAGCAGTCCCTTACCCGATAGCAATCAGCCCCAGCATTTT	CASSPLPDSNQPQHF
-	-	TRBJ1-1	TRBV30	TGTGCCTGGAGTGTAGGCTGGGGCTCGGTAACTGAAGCTTTCTTT	CAWSVGWGSVTEAFF
-	-	TRBJ2-7	TRBV10-1	TGCGCCAGCAGTGCCGGGGCCCACGAGCAGTACTTC	CASSAGAHEQYF
TRBD1	-	TRBJ2-4	TRBV29-1	TGCAGCGTTTGGGACAGGGGGGGAAACATTCAGTACTTC	CSVWDRGGNIQYF
TRBD1	few	TRBJ1-5	TRBV4-1	TGCGCCAGCAGCCAAGTCGCCGCGGGACAGGGGAAAAATCAGCCCCAGCATTTT	CASSQVAAGQGKNQPQHF
TRBD1	-	TRBJ2-3	TRBV30	TGTGCCTGGAGTGTAAGTTGGACAGGGCCAGATACGCAGTATTTT	CAWSVSWTGPDTQYF
-	once	TRBJ2-5	TRBV7-3	TGTGCCAGCTCCGAGGGGTTACAAGAGACCCAGTACTTC	CASSEGLQETQYF
-	-	TRBJ1-2	TRBV20-1	TGCAGTGTGGAGGGGCGCGGGGGCTACACCTTC	CSVEGRGGYTF
TRBD2	-	TRBJ2-7	TRBV7-3	TGTGCCAGCAGCTTATCCCCGGGCGGGAGGCATAACTCCTACGAGCAGTACTTC	CASSLSPGGRHNSYEQYF
TRBD1	few	TRBJ2-1	TRBV29-1	TGCAGCGTTGCCCAGGGGGCGTACAATGAGCAGTTCTTC	CSVAQGAYNEQFF
-	-	TRBJ2-7	TRBV25-1	TGTGCCAGCAGTGCTCCCCCTGTTGGGCAGTACTTC	CASSAPPVGQYF
TRBD2	-	TRBJ2-1	TRBV30	TGTGCCTGGACCTATCGGGGAAGCGGGAGGATGATCTATGAGCAGTTCTTC	CAWTYRGSGRMIYEQFF
-	once	TRBJ2-7	TRBV30	TGTGCCTGGAAGAGGGGACCCTACGAGCAGTACTTC	CAWKRGPYEQYF
-	few	TRBJ2-7	TRBV29-1	TGCAGCGTTGAAGATCAGGACGAGCAGTACTTC	CSVEDQDEQYF
TRBD1	once	TRBJ1-1	TRBV2	TGTGCCAGCAGTGAATGGACAGGGTCGAACACTGAAGCTTTCTTT	CASSEWTGSNTEAFF
-	-	TRBJ1-2	TRBV7-9	TGTGCCAGCAGCGCCCCTGGACCACACGAGACTGGTGGCTACACCTTC	CASSAPGPHETGGYTF